These 17 T cell receptor beta chains share one sample of origin, sequenced in a study of T cells after posttransplantation cyclophosphamide. Assay: immunoSEQ multiplex PCR; the TCRdb copy retains only in-frame clones and omits some. The repertoire holds 8,500 to 9,500 clones, with about 98% as singletons. Material for sequencing was naive CD8+ T cells sorted from PBMCs. These receptor sequences come from a man aged 45 to 65 in good health, CMV-negative, and a related stem cell transplant donor.

The gene calls are TRBV7-9 and TRBJ2-5; D is possibly TRBD1 (5 bases). The J call may be incorrect, as the DNA end agrees better with TRBJ2-7. Germline values: CDR1 SEHNR, CDR2 FQNEAQ (reference sequence). This CDR3 has 12 amino acids. CDR3 sequence: CASSLQGNEQYF. CDR3 nucleotide sequence: TGTGCCAGCAGCTTACAGGGAAACGAGCAGTACTTC.

V and J are TRBV29-1 and TRBJ2-6; 10 positions match TRBD1. Looked up from germline, CDR1 is SQVTM and CDR2 is ANQGSEA. The CDR3 covers 14 residues. The V and J ends lost 6 bases and 4 bases, in that order; junction bases with no gene match: 3. For the CDR3, the DNA is TGCAGCGTGGGACAGGGGACAGGGGCCAACGTCCTGACTTTC. As protein: CSVGQGTGANVLTF.

The V and J genes are TRBV5-5 and TRBJ1-2; perhaps TRBD1 as D (5 bases). There are 14 residues in the CDR3. Germline V gene sequence: CDR1 SGHKS, CDR2 YYEKEE (reference sequence). Trimming removed 0 bases from V and 6 bases from J, with 12 bases in between. CDR3: CASSLGPGNNGYTF. CDR3 nucleotides: TGTGCCAGCAGCTTGGGCCCAGGGAACAATGGCTACACCTTC.

In nucleotides, the CDR3 is TGTGCCAGCAGTATAGGGGCGGCCGGGGCCAACGTCCTGACTTTC. This encodes CASSIGAAGANVLTF. V and J are TRBV27 and TRBJ2-6, with a tentative D call TRBD1 (5 bases). Trimming cost V 5 bases and J 4 bases, with 12 bases left between them. The CDR3 length is 15 residues. CDR1 and CDR2 from the germline V gene are MNHEY and SMNVEV (reference sequence).

The sample holds one count of this clone. The rearrangement links TRBV19 to TRBJ2-2; 11 bases line up with TRBD2. This CDR3 region has 18 residues. The V gene's germline CDR1 is LNHDA and CDR2 SQIVND (reference sequence). The trim removed 4 bases at V and 0 bases at J, leaving 7 bases unmatched. The CDR3 nucleotides are TGTGCCAGTAGTACTATCATAGCGGGAGGGACGAACACCGGGGAGCTGTTTTTT. This gives the protein CASSTIIAGGTNTGELFF.

The chain couples TRBV7-2 to TRBJ2-2; TRBD1 might be the D (5 bases). The CDR3 extends over 17 amino acids. Between the trimmed V and J ends, which lost 4 bases and 4 bases, there was a span of 19 bases. The germline V gene encodes CDR1 SGHTA and CDR2 FQGNSA. The CDR3 loop is CASSSVLEVRGTGELFF. As DNA, the CDR3 is TGTGCCAGCAGCTCCGTACTGGAAGTAAGGGGCACCGGGGAGCTGTTTTTT.

The V and J genes are TRBV5-1 and TRBJ2-2, with D possibly matching TRBD1 (5 bases). CDR1 is SGHRS and CDR2 is YFSETQ in the germline V gene. CDR3 length: 15 residues. Trimming shortened V by 3 bases and J by 5 bases, and 14 bases separated the two germline ends. The CDR3: CASSYRQRRTGELFF. In DNA form, the CDR3 reads TGCGCCAGCAGCTATAGACAGCGACGGACCGGGGAGCTGTTTTTT.

The sample holds one count of this clone. At one end, the junction sequence differs from germline, possibly due to a read error. This specimen includes other DNA sequences encoding the same CDR3. J is TRBJ1-6 and V is TRBV19, with D possibly TRBD1 on 5 matching bases. The CDR3 has 15 amino acids. Looked up from germline, CDR1 is LNHDA and CDR2 is SQIVND (reference sequence). The CDR3: CASSMLGQGNSPLHF. DNA of the CDR3: TGTGCCAGTAGTATGCTGGGGCAGGGTAATTCCCCCCTCCACTTT.

The V call is TRBV6-1, the J call TRBJ2-2; 8 bases are a match to TRBD1. With V trimmed by 4 bases and J by 1 base, 11 bases remained unmatched. Germline V gene lookup returns CDR1 MNHNS and CDR2 SASEGT. The CDR3 sequence is 18 residues long. The CDR3 loop reads CASSGGQGLALNTGELFF. The CDR3 DNA is TGTGCCAGCAGTGGAGGACAGGGTTTGGCTTTGAACACCGGGGAGCTGTTTTTT.

Here the CDR3 DNA reads TGTGCCAGCAGCGCGAGGGGAGGGGACTACGAGCAGTACTTC. Protein sequence: CASSARGGDYEQYF. The chain links TRBV9 to TRBJ2-7, with 7 bases matching TRBD2. This CDR3 contains 14 residues. V lost 3 bases, J lost 3 bases, and 6 bases stayed unmatched. CDR1 is SGDLS, CDR2 YYNGEE, per germline.

The J gene is TRBJ1-2, the V gene TRBV27; unclear D gene. The V gene lost 9 bases and the J gene lost 3 bases, with 17 bases spanning the gap. The length of the CDR3 is 14 residues. Germline CDR1 and CDR2: MNHEY and SMNVEV (reference sequence). The chain's CDR3 is CASARASGDYGYTF. The CDR3, as DNA: TGTGCCAGTGCCCGGGCCTCCGGGGACTATGGCTACACCTTC.

This chain joins TRBV4-3 and TRBJ2-1; 8 bases are a match to TRBD2. V shed 0 bases, J shed 6 bases, and the junction held 7 bases outside the gene matches. The germline gives CDR1 LGHNA, CDR2 YSLEER. The CDR3 has 16 amino acids. The CDR3, as DNA: TGCGCCAGCAGCCAAGACCGACCGGGACTAGTCAATGAGCAGTTCTTC. Translated: CASSQDRPGLVNEQFF.

The chain uses TRBV10-3 and TRBJ2-7; D may be TRBD2 (5 bases). With 2 bases removed from V and 6 bases from J, the gap between germline ends came to 20 bases. Germline values: CDR1 ENHRY, CDR2 SYGVKD. The CDR3 consists of 16 residues. CDR3: CAISEGPTPLEGEQYF. In DNA, the CDR3 is TGTGCCATCAGTGAGGGCCCCACTCCTCTTGAGGGCGAGCAGTACTTC.

V usage is TRBV19 and J usage is TRBJ1-1; weak D call: TRBD1 (6 bases). The CDR3 covers 13 residues. Per germline, CDR1 LNHDA and CDR2 SQIVND (reference sequence). The V end lost 1 base, the J end lost 3 bases, and 6 bases lay between the germline ends. For the CDR3, the DNA is TGTGCCAGTAGTATAGGGGGGCACACTGAAGCTTTCTTT. It specifies CASSIGGHTEAFF.

CDR3 coding DNA: TGTGCCAGCAGCCCGGAACAGGGGATTTACGAGCAGTACTTC. It encodes CASSPEQGIYEQYF. The chain joins TRBV13 to TRBJ2-7, with 7 bases aligning to TRBD1. V trimming: 5 bases; J trimming: 4 bases; junction bases outside the gene matches: 8. Germline lookup yields CDR1 PRHDT and CDR2 FYEKMQ (reference sequence). This CDR3 comprises 14 residues.

This CDR3 is CASSSPWTGSTDTQYF. The CDR3 DNA is TGTGCCAGCAGCTCCCCTTGGACAGGAAGCACAGATACGCAGTATTTT. This chain joins TRBV7-9 and TRBJ2-3; 7 bases line up with TRBD1. V gave up 4 bases and J gave up 0 bases; unmatched junction bases: 7. The germline V gene has CDR1 SEHNR and CDR2 FQNEAQ (reference sequence). This CDR3 contains 16 residues.

This chain links TRBV9 with TRBJ2-5, with TRBD2 identical over 7 bases. The V gene's germline CDR1 is SGDLS and CDR2 YYNGEE. The V gene end was trimmed by 4 bases and the J gene end by 2 bases; junction bases not matched to a gene: 11. This CDR3 spans 16 amino acids. CDR3 coding DNA: TGTGCCAGCAGCACCCTGACGGGAGGTGGTCAAGAGACCCAGTACTTC. Translating it yields CASSTLTGGGQETQYF.